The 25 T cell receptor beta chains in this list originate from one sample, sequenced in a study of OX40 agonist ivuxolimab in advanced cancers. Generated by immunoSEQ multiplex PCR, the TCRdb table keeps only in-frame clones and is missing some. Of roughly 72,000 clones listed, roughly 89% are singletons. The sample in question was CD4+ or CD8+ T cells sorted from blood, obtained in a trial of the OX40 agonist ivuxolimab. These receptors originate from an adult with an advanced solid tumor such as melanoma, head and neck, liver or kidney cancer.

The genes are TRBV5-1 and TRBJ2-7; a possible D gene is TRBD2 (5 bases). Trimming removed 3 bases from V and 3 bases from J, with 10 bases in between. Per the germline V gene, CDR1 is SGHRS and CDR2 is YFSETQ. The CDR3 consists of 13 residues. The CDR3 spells CASSYGRDYEQYF. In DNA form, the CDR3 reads TGCGCCAGCAGCTACGGACGGGACTACGAGCAGTACTTC.

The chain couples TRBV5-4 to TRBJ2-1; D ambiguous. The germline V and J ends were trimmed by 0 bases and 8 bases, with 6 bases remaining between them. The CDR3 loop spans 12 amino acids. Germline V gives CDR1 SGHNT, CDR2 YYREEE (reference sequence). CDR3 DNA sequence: TGTGCCAGCAGCTTGGTTAGTGATGAGCAGTTCTTC. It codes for CASSLVSDEQFF.

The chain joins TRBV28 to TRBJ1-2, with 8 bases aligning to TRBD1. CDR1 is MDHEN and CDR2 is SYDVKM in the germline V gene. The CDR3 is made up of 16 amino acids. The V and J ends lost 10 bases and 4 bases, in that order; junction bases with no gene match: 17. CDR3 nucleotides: TGTGCCACCTTGACAGGGGTCCTTTTTACCTCCTATGGCTACACCTTC. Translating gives CATLTGVLFTSYGYTF.

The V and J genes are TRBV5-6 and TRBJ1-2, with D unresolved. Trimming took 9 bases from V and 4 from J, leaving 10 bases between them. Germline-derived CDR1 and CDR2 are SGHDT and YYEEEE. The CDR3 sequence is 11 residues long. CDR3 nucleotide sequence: TGTGCCACAGCGGGAGGCTATGGCTACACCTTC. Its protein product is CATAGGYGYTF.

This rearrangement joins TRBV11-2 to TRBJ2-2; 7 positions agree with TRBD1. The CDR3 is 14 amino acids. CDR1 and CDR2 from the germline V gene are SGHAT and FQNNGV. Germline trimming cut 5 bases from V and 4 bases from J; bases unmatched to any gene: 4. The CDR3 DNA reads TGTGCCAGCAGCCCGGGACAGTTCACCGGGGAGCTGTTTTTT. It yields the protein CASSPGQFTGELFF.

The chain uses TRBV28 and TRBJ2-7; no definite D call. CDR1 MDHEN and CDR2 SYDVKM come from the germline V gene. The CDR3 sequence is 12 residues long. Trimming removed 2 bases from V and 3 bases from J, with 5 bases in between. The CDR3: CASSLPGYEQYF. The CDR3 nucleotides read TGTGCCAGCAGTTTACCGGGCTACGAGCAGTACTTC.

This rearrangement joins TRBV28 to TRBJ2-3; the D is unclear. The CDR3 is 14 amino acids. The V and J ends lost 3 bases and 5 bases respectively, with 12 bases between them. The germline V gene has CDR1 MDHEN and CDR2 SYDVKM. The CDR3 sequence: CASSFPFREDTQYF. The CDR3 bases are TGTGCCAGCAGTTTCCCCTTTAGGGAAGATACGCAGTATTTT.

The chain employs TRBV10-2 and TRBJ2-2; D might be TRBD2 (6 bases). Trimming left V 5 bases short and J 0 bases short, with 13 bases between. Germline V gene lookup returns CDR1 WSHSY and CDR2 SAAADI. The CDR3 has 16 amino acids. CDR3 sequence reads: CASSKTSPANTGELFF. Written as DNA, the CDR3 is TGCGCCAGCAGTAAGACTAGTCCCGCGAACACCGGGGAGCTGTTTTTT.

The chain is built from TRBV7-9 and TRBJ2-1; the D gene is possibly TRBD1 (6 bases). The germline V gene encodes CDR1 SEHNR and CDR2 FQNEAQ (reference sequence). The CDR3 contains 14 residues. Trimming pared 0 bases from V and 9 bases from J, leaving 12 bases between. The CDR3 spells CASSLANRVGEQFF. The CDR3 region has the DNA TGTGCCAGCAGCTTAGCCAACAGGGTCGGTGAGCAGTTCTTC.

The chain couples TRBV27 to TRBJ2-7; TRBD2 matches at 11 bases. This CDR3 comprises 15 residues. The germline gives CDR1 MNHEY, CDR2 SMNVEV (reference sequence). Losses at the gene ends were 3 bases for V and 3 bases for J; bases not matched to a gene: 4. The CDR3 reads CASSFPGLAGYEQYF. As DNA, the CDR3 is TGTGCCAGCAGTTTCCCTGGACTAGCGGGCTACGAGCAGTACTTC.

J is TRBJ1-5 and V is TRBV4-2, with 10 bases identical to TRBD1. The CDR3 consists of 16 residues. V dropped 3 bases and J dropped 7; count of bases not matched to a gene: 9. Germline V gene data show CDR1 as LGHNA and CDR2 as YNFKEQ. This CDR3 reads CASSHPRDRGYQPQHF. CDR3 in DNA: TGTGCCAGCAGCCACCCCAGGGACAGGGGATACCAGCCCCAGCATTTT.

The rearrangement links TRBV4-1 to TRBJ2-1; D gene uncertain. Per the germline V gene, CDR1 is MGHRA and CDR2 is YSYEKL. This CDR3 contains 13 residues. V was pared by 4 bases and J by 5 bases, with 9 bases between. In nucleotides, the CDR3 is TGCGCCAGCAGCCTGGACGGAGACAATGAGCAGTTCTTC. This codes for CASSLDGDNEQFF.

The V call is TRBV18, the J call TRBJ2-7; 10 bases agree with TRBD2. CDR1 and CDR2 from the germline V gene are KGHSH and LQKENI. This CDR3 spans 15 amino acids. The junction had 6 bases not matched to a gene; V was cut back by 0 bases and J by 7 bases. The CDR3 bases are TGTGCCAGCTCACCACCAAGCGGGAGGGCCAGAGAGCAGTACTTC. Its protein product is CASSPPSGRAREQYF. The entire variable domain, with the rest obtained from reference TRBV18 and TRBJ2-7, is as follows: NAGVMQNPRHLVRRRGQEARLRCSPMKGHSHVYWYRQLPEEGLKFMVYLQKENIIDESGMPKERFSAEFPKEGPSILRIQQVVRGDSAAYFCASSPPSGRAREQYFGPGTRLTVT.

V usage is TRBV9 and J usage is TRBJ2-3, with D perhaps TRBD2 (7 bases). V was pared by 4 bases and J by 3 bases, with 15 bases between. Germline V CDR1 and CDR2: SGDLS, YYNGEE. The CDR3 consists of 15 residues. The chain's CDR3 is CASSSGGRGTDTQYF. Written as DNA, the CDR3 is TGTGCCAGCAGCTCAGGAGGGAGGGGGACAGATACGCAGTATTTT.

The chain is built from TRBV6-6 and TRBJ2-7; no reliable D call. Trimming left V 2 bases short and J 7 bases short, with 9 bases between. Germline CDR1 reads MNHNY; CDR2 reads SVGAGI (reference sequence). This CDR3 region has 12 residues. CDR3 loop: CASSYGPEEQYF. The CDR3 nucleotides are TGTGCCAGCAGTTACGGTCCCGAAGAGCAGTACTTC.

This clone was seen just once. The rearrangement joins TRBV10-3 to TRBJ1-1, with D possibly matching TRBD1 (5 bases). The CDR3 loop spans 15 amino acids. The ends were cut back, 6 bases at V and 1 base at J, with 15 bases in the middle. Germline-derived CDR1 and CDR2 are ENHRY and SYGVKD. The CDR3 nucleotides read TGTGCCATCAGGCACCCGACAGTTGGGAACACTGAAGCTTTCTTT. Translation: CAIRHPTVGNTEAFF.

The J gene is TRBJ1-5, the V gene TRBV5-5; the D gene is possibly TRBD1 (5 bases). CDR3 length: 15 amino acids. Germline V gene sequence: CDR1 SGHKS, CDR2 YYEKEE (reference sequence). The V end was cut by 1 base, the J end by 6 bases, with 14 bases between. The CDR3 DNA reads TGTGCCAGCAGCTTGAACGGTGGGACGGGTCAGCCCCAGCATTTT. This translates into CASSLNGGTGQPQHF.

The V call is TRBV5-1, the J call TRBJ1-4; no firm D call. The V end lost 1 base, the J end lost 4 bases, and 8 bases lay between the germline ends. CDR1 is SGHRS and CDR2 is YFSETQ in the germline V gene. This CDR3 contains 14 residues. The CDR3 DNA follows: TGCGCCAGCAGCTTGCGATCGGGTAATGAAAAACTGTTTTTT. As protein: CASSLRSGNEKLFF.

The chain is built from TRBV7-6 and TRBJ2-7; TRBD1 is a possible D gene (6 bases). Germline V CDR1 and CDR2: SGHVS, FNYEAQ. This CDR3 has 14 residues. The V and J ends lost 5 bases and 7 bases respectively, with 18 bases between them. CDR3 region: CASSQMTGLGEQYF. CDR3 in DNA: TGTGCCAGCAGCCAGATGACAGGTTTGGGTGAGCAGTACTTC.

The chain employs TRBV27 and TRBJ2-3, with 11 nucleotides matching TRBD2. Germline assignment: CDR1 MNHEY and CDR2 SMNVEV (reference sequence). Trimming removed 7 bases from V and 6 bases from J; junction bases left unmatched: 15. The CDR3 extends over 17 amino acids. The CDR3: CASTSRGLADQSDTQYF. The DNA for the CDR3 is TGTGCCAGCACTTCAAGGGGACTAGCGGATCAGTCGGATACGCAGTATTTT.

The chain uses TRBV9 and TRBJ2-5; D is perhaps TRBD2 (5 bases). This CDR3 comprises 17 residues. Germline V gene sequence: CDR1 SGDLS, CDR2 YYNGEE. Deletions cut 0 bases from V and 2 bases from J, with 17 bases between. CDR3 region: CASSVVFPGWQQETQYF. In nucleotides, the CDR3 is TGTGCCAGCAGCGTAGTATTTCCGGGGTGGCAGCAAGAGACCCAGTACTTC.

CDR3 in amino acids: CASSPGTGALYGYTF. CDR3 bases: TGTGCCAGCAGCCCAGGGACAGGGGCTCTCTATGGCTACACCTTC. V is TRBV5-4 and J is TRBJ1-2, with 10 bases matching TRBD1. The V segment lost 4 bases and the J segment 4 bases; nucleotides outside the gene matches: 7. This CDR3 has 15 amino acids. CDR1 SGHNT and CDR2 YYREEE come from the germline V gene (reference sequence).

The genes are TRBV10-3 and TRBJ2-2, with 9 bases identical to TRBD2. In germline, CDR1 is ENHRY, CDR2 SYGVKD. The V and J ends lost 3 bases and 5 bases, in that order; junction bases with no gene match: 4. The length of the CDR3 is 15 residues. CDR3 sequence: CAISDETSGTGELFF. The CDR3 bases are TGTGCCATCAGTGATGAGACTAGCGGTACCGGGGAGCTGTTTTTT.

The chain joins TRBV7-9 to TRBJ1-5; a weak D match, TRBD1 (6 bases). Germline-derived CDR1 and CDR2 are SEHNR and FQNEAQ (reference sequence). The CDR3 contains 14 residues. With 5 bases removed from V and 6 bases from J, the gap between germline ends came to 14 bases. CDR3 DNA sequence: TGTGCCAGCAGCCCGGACAGCCCCAGTCAGCCCCAGCATTTT. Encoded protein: CASSPDSPSQPQHF.

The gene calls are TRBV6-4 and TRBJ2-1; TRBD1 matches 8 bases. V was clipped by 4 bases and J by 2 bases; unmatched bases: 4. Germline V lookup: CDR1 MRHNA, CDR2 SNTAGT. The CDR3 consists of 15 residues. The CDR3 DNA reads TGTGCCAGCAGTGCGCAGGGGGCAACCTACAATGAGCAGTTCTTC. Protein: CASSAQGATYNEQFF.